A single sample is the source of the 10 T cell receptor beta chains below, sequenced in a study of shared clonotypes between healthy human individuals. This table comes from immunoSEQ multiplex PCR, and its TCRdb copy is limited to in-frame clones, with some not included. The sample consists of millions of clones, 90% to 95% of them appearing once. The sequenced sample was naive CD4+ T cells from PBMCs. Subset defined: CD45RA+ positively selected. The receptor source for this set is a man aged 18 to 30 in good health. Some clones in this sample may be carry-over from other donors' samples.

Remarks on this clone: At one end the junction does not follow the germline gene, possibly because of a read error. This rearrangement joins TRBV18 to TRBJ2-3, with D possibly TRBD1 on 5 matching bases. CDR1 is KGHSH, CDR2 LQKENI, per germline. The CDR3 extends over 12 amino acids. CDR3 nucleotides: TGTGCCAGCTCACCCCAGACAGATACGCTGTATTTT. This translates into CASSPQTDTLYF.

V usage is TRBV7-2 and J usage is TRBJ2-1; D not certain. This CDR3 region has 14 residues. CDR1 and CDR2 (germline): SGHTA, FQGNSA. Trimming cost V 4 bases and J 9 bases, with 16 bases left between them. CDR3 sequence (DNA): TGTGCCAGCAGCTCCACAATCGCCGGCGGTGAGCAGTTCTTC. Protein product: CASSSTIAGGEQFF.

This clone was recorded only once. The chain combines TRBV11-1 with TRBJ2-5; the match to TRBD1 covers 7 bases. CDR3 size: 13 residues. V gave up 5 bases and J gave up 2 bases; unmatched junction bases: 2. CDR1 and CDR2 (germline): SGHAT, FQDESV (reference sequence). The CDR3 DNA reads TGTGCCAGCAGCCGGGACAGACAAGAGACCCAGTACTTC. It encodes CASSRDRQETQYF. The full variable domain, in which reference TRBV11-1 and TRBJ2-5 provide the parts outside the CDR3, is EAEVAQSPRYKITEKSQAVAFWCDPISGHATLYWYRQILGQGPELLVQFQDESVVDDSQLPKDRFSAERLKGVDSTLKIQPAELGDSAMYLCASSRDRQETQYFGPGTRLLVL.

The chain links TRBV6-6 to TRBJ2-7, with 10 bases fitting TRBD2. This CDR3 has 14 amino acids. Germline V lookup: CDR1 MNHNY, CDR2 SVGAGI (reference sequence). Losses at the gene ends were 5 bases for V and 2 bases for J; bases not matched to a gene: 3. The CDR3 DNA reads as TGTGCCAGCAGTCAAGCGGGAGGGGCCTACGAGCAGTACTTC. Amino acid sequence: CASSQAGGAYEQYF.

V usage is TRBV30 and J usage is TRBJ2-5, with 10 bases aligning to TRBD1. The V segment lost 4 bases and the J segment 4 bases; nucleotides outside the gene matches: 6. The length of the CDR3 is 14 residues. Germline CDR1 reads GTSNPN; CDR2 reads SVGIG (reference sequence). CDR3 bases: TGTGCCTGGAATCCGGGACAGGGGCCAGAGACCCAGTACTTC. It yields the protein CAWNPGQGPETQYF.

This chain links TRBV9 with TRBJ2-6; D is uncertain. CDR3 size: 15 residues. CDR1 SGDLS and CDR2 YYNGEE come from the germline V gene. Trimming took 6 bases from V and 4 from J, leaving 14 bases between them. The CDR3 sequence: CASTPGSRGANVLTF. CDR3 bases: TGTGCCAGCACCCCCGGGTCCAGAGGGGCCAACGTCCTGACTTTC. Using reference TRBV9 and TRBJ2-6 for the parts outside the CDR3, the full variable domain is DSGVTQTPKHLITATGQRVTLRCSPRSGDLSVYWYQQSLDQGLQFLIQYYNGEERAKGNILERFSAQQFPDLHSELNLSSLELGDSALYFCASTPGSRGANVLTFGAGSRLTVL.

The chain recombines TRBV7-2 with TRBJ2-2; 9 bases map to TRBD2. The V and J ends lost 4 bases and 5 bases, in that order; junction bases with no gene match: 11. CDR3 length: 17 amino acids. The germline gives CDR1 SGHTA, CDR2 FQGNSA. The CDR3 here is CASSSGLAPRGTGELFF. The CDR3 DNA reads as TGTGCCAGCAGCTCCGGACTAGCGCCGAGGGGGACCGGGGAGCTGTTTTTT.

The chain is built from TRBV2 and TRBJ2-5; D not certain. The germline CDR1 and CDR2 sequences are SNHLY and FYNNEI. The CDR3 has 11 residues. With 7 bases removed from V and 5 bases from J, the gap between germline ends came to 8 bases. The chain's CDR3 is CASILRETQYF. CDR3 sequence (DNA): TGTGCCAGCATTTTGAGGGAGACCCAGTACTTC. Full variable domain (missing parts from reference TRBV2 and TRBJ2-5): EPEVTQTPSHQVTQMGQEVILRCVPISNHLYFYWYRQILGQKVEFLVSFYNNEISEKSEIFDDQFSVERPDGSNFTLKIRSTKLEDSAMYFCASILRETQYFGPGTRLLVL.

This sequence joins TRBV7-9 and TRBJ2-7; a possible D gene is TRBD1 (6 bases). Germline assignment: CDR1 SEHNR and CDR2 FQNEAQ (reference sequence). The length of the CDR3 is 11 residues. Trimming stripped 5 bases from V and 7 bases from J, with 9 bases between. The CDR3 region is CASSPGTEQYF. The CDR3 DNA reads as TGTGCCAGCAGCCCCGGGACAGAGCAGTACTTC.

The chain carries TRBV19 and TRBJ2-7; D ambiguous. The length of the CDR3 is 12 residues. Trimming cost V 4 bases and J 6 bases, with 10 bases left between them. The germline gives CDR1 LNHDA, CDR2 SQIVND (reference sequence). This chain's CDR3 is CASSKGKSEQYF. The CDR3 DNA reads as TGTGCCAGTAGTAAAGGGAAATCCGAGCAGTACTTC.